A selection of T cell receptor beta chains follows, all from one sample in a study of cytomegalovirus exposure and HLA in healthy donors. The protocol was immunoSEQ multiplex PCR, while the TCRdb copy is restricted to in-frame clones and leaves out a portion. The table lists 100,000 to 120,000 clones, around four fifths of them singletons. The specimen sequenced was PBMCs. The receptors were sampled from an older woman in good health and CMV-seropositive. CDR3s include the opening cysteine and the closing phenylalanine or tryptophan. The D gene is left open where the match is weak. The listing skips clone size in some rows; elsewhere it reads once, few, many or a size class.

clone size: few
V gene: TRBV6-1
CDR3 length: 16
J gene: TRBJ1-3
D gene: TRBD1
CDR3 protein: CASSAQQGGHGNTIYF
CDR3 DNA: TGTGCCAGCAGTGCCCAACAGGGGGGACATGGAAACACCATATATTTT

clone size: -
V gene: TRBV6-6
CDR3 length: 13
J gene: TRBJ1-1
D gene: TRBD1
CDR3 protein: CASRGTGVPEAFF
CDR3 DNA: TGTGCCAGCAGGGGGACAGGGGTTCCTGAAGCTTTCTTT

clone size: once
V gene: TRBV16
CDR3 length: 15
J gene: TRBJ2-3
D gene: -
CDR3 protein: CASSHRDTSTDTQYF
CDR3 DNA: TGTGCCAGCAGCCATCGGGACACCAGCACAGATACGCAGTATTTT

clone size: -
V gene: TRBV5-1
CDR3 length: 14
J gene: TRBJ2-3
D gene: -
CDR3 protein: CASSLGATTDTQYF
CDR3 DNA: TGCGCCAGCAGCTTGGGGGCGACGACAGATACGCAGTATTTT

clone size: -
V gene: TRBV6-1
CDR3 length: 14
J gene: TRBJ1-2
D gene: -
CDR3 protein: CASGGGGVSYGYTF
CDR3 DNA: TGTGCCAGCGGGGGAGGGGGGGTTTCCTATGGCTACACCTTC

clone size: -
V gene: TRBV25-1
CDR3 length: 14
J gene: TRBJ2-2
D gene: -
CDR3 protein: CASSEQGWTGELFF
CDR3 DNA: TGTGCCAGCAGTGAACAGGGGTGGACCGGGGAGCTGTTTTTT

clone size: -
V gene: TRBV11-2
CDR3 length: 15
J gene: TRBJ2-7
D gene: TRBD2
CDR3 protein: CASSLLRLAGAEQYF
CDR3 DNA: TGTGCCAGCAGCTTACTCCGACTAGCGGGAGCCGAGCAGTACTTC

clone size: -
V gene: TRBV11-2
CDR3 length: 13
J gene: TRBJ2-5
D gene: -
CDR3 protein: CASSPSSQETQYF
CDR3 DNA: TGTGCCAGCAGTCCTAGTAGCCAAGAGACCCAGTACTTC

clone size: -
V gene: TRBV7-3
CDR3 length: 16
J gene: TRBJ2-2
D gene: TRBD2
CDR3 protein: CASSSLAGLDTGELFF
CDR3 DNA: TGTGCCAGCAGCTCACTAGCGGGTCTTGACACCGGGGAGCTGTTTTTT

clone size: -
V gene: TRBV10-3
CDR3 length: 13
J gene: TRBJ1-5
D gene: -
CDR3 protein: CAISEIGRGAQHF
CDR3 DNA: TGTGCCATCAGTGAGATCGGCCGGGGAGCCCAGCATTTT

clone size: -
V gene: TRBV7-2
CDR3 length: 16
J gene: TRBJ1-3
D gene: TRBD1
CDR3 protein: CASSPRTGRSGNTIYF
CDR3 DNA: TGTGCCAGCAGCCCGAGGACAGGACGCTCTGGAAACACCATATATTTT

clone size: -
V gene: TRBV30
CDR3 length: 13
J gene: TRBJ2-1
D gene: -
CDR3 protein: CAWSVLRTEKQFF
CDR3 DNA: TGTGCCTGGAGTGTCTTGAGGACTGAAAAGCAGTTCTTC

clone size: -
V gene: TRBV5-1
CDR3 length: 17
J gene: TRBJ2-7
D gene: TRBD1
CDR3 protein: CASSSGLRDSGSYEQYF
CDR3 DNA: TGCGCCAGCAGCTCCGGCCTCCGGGACAGTGGGTCCTACGAGCAGTACTTC

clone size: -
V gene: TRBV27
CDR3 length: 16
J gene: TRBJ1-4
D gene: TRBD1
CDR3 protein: CASSSLRQGAPEKLFF
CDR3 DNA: TGTGCCAGCAGTTCCCTTAGACAGGGGGCGCCTGAAAAACTGTTTTTT

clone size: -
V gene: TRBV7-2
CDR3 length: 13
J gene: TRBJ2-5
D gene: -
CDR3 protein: CASRRGLQETQYF
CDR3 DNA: TGTGCCAGCAGACGAGGGCTTCAAGAGACCCAGTACTTC

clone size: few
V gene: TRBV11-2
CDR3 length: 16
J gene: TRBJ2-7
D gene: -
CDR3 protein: CASSQHRSGGYYEQYF
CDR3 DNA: TGTGCCAGCAGCCAACACCGTTCAGGGGGGTACTACGAGCAGTACTTC

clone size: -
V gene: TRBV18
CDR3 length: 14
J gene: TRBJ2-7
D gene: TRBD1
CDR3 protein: CASSPGYRGLEQYF
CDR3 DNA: TGTGCCAGCTCACCAGGGTACAGGGGGCTCGAGCAGTACTTC

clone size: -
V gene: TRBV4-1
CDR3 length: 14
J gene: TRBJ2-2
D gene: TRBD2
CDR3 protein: CASQRLAGSRELFF
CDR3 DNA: TGCGCCAGCCAGAGGCTAGCGGGATCAAGGGAGCTGTTTTTT

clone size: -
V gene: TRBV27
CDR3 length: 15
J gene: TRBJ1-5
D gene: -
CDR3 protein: CASSPGTLEGQPQHF
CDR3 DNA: TGTGCCAGCAGCCCCGGGACCTTGGAGGGTCAGCCCCAGCATTTT

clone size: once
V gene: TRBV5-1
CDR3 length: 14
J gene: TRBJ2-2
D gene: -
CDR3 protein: CASSLVADTGELFF
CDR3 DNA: TGCGCCAGCAGCTTGGTAGCGGACACCGGGGAGCTGTTTTTT

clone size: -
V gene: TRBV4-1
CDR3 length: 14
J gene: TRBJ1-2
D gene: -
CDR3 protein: CASSQRTVNYGYTF
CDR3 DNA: TGCGCCAGCAGCCAACGGACAGTAAACTATGGCTACACCTTC

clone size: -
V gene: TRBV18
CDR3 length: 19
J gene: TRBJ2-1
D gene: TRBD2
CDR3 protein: CASSPAYSSGRAVYNEQFF
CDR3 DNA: TGTGCCAGCTCACCAGCCTACTCTAGCGGGAGGGCCGTTTACAATGAGCAGTTCTTC

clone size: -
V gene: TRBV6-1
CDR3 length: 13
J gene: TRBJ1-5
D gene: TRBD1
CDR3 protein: CASIGGHNQPQHF
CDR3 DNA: TGTGCCAGCATAGGGGGCCACAATCAGCCCCAGCATTTT

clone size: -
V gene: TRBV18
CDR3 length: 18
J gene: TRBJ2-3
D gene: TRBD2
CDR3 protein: CASSPIGLAGGGTDTQYF
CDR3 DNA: TGTGCCAGCTCACCCATTGGACTAGCGGGAGGAGGCACAGATACGCAGTATTTT

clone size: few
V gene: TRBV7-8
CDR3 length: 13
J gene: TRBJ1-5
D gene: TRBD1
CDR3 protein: CASSRDRAEPQHF
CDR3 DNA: TGTGCCAGCAGCCGTGACAGGGCTGAGCCCCAGCATTTT

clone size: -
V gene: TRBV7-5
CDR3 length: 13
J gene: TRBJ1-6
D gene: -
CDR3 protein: CARRRREFSPLHF
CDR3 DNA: TGTGCCAGAAGGCGGCGGGAATTCTCACCCCTCCACTTT

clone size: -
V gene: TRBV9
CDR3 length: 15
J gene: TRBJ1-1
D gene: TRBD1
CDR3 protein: CASSGPTGGFTEAFF
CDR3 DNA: TGTGCCAGCAGCGGACCGACAGGGGGCTTCACTGAAGCTTTCTTT

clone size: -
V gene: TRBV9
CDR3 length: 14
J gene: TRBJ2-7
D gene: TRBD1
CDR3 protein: CASSVSLRGHEQYF
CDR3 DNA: TGTGCCAGCAGCGTTTCCTTGAGGGGGCACGAGCAGTACTTC